This T cell receptor (beta chain) was identified in a study of tissue T cells after allogeneic stem cell transplantation. Repertoires were generated with immunoSEQ multiplex PCR, while TCRdb's copy carries only in-frame clones and drops some. The sample gives some 750 clones, around 70% of which show up once; roughly 7.5% is in the top ten. Worth noting for this clone: The junction differs from germline at one of its ends, possibly a read error. Mouse gene names apply.

The clonotype was recovered from a female BALB/c mouse in good health. The mouse line has the MHC haplotype H2-d. The sequenced material came from gut tissue.

This chain's CDR3 is CTSSQDRGNTLYF. The part of the CDR3 DNA that was read is TGTACCAGCAGCCAAGACAGGGGAAATACGCTCTAT. The chain links TRBV5 to TRBJ1-3, with D maybe TRBD1 (6 bases). The CDR3 goes on 1 residue after the read ends, and that part is filled in from the germline J gene. The CDR3 covers 13 residues. Germline values: CDR1 LGHNA, CDR2 YNLKQL (reference sequence).